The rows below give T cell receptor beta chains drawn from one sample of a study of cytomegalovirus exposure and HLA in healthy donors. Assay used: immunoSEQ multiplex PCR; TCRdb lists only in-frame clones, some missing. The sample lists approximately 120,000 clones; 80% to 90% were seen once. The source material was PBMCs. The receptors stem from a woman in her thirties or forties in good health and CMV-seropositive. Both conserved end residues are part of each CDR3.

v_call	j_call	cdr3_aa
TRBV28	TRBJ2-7	CASLGGDSREQYF
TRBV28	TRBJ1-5	CASTRTGGNNQPQHF
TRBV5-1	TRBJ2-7	CASSQGAPLDEQYF
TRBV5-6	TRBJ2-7	CASSLAGQTYEQYF
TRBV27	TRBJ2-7	CASQASGKYEQYF
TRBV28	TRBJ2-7	CASVKDYCKPDF
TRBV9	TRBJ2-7	CASSESGANAEQYF
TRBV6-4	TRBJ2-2	CASSAAGLFF
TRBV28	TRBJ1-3	CASIPGGPGNTIYF
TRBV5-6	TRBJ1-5	CASSLSAGKQPQHF
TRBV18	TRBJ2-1	CASSPRGNRNNEQFF
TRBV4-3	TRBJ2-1	CASSQARGPLGNEQFF
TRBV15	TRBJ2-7	CATSQGLLDYEQYF
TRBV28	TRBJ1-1	CASRPRGQGAGTEAFF
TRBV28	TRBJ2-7	CASSPGGLPYEQYF
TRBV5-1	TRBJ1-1	CASSILQGPEAFF
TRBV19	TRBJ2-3	CASSMTSGFSTDTQYF
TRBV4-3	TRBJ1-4	CASSQGGSGGGEKLFF